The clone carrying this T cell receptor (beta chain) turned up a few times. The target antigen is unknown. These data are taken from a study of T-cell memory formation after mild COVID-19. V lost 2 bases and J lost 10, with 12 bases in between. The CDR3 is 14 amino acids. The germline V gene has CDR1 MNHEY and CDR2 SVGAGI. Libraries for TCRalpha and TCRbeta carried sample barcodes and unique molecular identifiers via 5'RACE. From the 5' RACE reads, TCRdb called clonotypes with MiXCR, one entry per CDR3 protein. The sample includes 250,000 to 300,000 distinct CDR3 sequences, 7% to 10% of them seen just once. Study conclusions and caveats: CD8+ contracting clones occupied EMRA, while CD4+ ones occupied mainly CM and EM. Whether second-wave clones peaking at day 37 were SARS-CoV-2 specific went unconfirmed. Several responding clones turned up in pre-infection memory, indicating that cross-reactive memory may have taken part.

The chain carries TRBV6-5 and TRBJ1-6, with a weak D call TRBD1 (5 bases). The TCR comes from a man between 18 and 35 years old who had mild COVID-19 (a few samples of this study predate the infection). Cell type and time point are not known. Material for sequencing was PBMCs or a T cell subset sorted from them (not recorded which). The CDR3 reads CASSYNGKGSPLHF. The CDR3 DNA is TGTGCCAGCAGTTACAATGGAAAGGGGTCACCCCTCCACTTT.